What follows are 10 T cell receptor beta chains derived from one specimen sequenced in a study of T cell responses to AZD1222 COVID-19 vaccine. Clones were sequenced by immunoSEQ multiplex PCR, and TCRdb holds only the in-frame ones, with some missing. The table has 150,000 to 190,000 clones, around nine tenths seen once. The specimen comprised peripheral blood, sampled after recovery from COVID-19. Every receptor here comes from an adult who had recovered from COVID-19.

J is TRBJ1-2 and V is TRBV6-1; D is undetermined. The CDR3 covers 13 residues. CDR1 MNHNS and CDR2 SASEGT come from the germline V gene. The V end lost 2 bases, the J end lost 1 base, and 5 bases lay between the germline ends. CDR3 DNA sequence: TGTGCCAGCAGTGAAACCCATAACTATGGCTACACCTTC. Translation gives CASSETHNYGYTF.

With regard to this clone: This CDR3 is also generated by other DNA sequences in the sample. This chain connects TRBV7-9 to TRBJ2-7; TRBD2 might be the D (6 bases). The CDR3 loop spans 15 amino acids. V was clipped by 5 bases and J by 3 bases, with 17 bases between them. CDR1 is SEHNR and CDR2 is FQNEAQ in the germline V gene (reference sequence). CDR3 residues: CASSPGGSGIYEQYF. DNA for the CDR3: TGTGCCAGCAGCCCCGGGGGTAGCGGAATCTACGAGCAGTACTTC.

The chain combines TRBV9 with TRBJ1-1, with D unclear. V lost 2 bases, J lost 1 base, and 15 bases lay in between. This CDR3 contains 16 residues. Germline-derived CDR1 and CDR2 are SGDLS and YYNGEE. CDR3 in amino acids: CASSVSVGIQNTEAFF. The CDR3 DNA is TGTGCCAGCAGCGTTTCGGTAGGGATACAGAACACTGAAGCTTTCTTT. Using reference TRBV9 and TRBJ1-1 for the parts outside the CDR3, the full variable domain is DSGVTQTPKHLITATGQRVTLRCSPRSGDLSVYWYQQSLDQGLQFLIQYYNGEERAKGNILERFSAQQFPDLHSELNLSSLELGDSALYFCASSVSVGIQNTEAFFGQGTRLTVV.

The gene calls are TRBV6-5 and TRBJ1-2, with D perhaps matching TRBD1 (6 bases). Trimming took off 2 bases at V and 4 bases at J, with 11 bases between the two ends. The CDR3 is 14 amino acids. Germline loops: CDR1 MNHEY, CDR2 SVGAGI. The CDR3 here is CASSYDLQGYGYTF. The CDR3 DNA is TGTGCCAGCAGTTACGACCTACAGGGCTATGGCTACACCTTC.

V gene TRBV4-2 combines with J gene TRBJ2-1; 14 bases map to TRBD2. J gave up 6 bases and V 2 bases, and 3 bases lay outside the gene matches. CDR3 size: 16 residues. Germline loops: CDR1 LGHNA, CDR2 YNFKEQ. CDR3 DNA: TGTGCCAGCAGCCAACCCGGACTAGCGGGGGGCAATGAGCAGTTCTTC. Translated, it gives CASSQPGLAGGNEQFF.

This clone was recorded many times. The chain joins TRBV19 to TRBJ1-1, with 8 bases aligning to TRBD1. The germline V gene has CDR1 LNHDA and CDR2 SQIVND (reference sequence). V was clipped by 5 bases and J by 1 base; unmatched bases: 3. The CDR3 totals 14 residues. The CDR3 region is CASSVQGANTEAFF. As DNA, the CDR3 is TGTGCCAGTAGTGTTCAGGGGGCGAACACTGAAGCTTTCTTT.

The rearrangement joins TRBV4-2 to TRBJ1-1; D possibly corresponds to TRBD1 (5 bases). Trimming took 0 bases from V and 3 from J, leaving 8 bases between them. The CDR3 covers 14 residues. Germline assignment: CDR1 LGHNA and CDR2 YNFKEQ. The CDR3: CASSQDREHTEAFF. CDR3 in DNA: TGTGCCAGCAGCCAAGACAGGGAACACACTGAAGCTTTCTTT.

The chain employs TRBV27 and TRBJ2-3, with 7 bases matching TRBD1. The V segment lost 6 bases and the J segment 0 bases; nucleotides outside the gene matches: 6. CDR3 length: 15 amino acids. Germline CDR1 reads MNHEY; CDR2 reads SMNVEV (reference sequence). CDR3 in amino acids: CASSRQGQSTDTQYF. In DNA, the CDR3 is TGTGCCAGCAGCCGACAGGGTCAGAGCACAGATACGCAGTATTTT.

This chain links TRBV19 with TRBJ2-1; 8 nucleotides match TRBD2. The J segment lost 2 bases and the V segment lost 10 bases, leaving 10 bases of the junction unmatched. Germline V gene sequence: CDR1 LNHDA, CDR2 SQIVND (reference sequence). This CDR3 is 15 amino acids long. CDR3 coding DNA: TGTGCCACCTCCCGGGGTAGCGGGGCCTACAATGAGCAGTTCTTC. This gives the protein CATSRGSGAYNEQFF.

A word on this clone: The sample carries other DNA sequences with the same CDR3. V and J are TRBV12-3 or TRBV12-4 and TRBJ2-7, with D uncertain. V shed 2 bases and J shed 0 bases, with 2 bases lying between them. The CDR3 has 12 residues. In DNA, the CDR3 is TGTGCCAGCAGTTTAACCTCCTACGAGCAGTACTTC. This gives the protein CASSLTSYEQYF.